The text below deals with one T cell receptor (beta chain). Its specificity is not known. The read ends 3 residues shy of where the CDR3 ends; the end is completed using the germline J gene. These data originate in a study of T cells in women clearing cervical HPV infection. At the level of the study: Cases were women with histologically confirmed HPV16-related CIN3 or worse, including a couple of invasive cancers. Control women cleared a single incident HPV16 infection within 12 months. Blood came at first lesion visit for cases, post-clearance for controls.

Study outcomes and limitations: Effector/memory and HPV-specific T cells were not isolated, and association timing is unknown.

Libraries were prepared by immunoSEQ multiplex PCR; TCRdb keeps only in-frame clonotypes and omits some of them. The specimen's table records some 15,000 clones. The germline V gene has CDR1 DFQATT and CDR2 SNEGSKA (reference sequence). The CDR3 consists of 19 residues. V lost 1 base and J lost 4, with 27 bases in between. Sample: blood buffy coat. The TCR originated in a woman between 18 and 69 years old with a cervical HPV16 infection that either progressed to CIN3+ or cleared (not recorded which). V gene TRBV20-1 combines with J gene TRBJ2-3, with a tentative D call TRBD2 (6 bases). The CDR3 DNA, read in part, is TGCAGTGCTAGAGGGGGGGACGGAAGACCTTCCTCTTTTTCAGATACG. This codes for CSARGGDGRPSSFSDT. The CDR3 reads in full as CSARGGDGRPSSFSDTQYF.